This TCR beta chain was profiled in a study of blood T cell repertoires in COVID-19 (dated by TCRdb to the early 2020s). Background on the whole study: Samples covering the acute and convalescent phases of COVID-19 were provided by collaborators in the United States, Italy and Spain. Samples were obtained from the ongoing ImmuneRACE study (first 160 participants) and from 1,254 subjects provided by 6 global collaborators. A de-identified subject ID, COVID-19 status, age in years and sex were almost always included in the sample metadata. Deeply sampled blood TCRbeta repertoires from subjects exposed to, actively infected with, or recovered from COVID-19 were included in the dataset. Where available, HLA class I and class II types were obtained from metadata supplied by the sample provider rather than from assay-based typing. The prospective study material was composed of cDNA or gDNA derived from T cells, B-cell-depleted T cells, or PBMCs. The repertoires were made available in a free public database intended to serve as a resource for research on the immune response to SARS-CoV-2. What the work shows at the level of the full study, not this receptor alone: How much clinical and demographic metadata was included differed by source and by participant, and the metadata was provided uncurated.

The immunoSEQ Assay, a bias-controlled multiplex PCR, was used to amplify TCRbeta CDR3 regions from genomic DNA. The original methods were these. The number of nucleated cells in each sample was estimated from the amplification of reference gene primers within the assay. To quantify the absolute abundance of each unique TCRbeta CDR3 rearrangement, sequence reads were collapsed and filtered. For each sample, productive Simpson clonality was calculated by taking the square root of Simpson's diversity index across productive rearrangements. Drawn from immuneACCESS, this table holds only the in-frame rearrangements with V and J called that TCRdb kept. Clones are partly lost; checked studies trace under half to an unresolved V gene and leave the rest unexplained. Clone size and V and J calls were adopted from that table, with D and trimming inferred from the DNA. In all, the sample holds around 300,000 clones, and about nine tenths of those were seen once. The leading ten clones occupy 3% of the sample.

V is cut back by 0 bases and J by 5 bases, with 2 bases in the junction unmatched. CDR1 and CDR2, per the germline V gene, are SGDLS and YYNGEE. Reading from cysteine to phenylalanine, the CDR3 counts 14 amino acids. The CDR3 DNA has 42 bases and is translated from base 1. Each collaborating institution followed its own protocols to collect whole blood in K2EDTA tubes. Collaborator samples were shipped for TCRbeta analysis as frozen whole blood, isolated PBMCs, or DNA extracted from either sample type. To note about this clone: Its antigen has not been determined. No much larger clone is present one base from it, and per-base qualities are unavailable.

The sequence links TRBV9 to TRBJ2-7; 10 of the junction bases match TRBD2. Sequencing used peripheral blood. This TCR derives from a woman in her thirties with active or convalescent COVID-19. The nucleotides are TGTGCCAGCAGCGTAGCTAGCGGGGGAGACGAGCAGTACTTC. Its coded protein is CASSVASGGDEQYF.